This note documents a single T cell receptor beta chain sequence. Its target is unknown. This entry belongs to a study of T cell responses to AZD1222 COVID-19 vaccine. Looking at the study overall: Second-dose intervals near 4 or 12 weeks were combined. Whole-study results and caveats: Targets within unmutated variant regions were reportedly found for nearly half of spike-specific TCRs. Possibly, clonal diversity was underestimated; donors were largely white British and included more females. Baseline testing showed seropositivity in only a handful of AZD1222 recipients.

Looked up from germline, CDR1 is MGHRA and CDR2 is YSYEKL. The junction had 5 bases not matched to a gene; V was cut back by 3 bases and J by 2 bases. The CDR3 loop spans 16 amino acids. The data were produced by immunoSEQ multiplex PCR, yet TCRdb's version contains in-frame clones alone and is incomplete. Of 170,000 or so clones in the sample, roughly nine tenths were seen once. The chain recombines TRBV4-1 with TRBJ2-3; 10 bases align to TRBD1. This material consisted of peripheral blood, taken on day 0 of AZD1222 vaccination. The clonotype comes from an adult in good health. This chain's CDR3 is CASSQSGTGVTDTQYF. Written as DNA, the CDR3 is TGCGCCAGCAGCCAGTCCGGGACAGGGGTCACAGATACGCAGTATTTT.